This is a list of T cell receptor beta chains from one sample in a study of T cell responses to AZD1222 COVID-19 vaccine. Data came from immunoSEQ multiplex PCR; TCRdb stores just in-frame clones and leaves some out. Counted here are some 180,000 clones, roughly 90% occurring once; the ten biggest clones make up more than 1.5%. Sample: peripheral blood, taken 28 days after the second AZD1222 dose. The origin of the receptors is an adult who received the AZD1222 COVID-19 vaccine. Each CDR3 is given without its conserved first and last residue. Part of the rows lack a size; the others show once, few, many or a class for expanded clones.

TRBV11-2	NA	TRBJ1-3	ASNAQGPGNTIY
TRBV4-1	NA	TRBJ1-2	ASSQGWWNYGYT
TRBV14	NA	TRBJ2-5	ASSQDQEWRRGDQETQY
TRBV5-6	NA	TRBJ2-5	ASSLAGKHETQY
TRBV4-2	few	TRBJ2-7	ASSQADKSYEQY
TRBV19	NA	TRBJ1-6	ASSIDWTAYNSPLH
TRBV7-8	NA	TRBJ1-2	ASSYPSRLTAELNYGYT
TRBV27	NA	TRBJ1-2	ASSLSTGSFYGYT
TRBV5-1	NA	TRBJ1-5	ASSLGGGSNQPQH
TRBV12-5	NA	TRBJ1-3	ASGLVKAPSGNTIY
TRBV18	NA	TRBJ2-3	ASSPTGASTDTQY
TRBV18	NA	TRBJ1-2	ASSPSGGRANYGYT
TRBV30	NA	TRBJ1-1	AWGRLNTEAF
TRBV27	NA	TRBJ2-5	ASTSRTGQATQY
TRBV5-3	NA	TRBJ2-2	ARSLATRRTGELF
TRBV30	NA	TRBJ2-3	AWGRGDTQY
TRBV18	NA	TRBJ1-3	ASSPKDTGNTIY
TRBV11-2	NA	TRBJ1-2	ASGATGGGGYGYT
TRBV5-6	NA	TRBJ2-7	ASSLFLAGESYEQY
TRBV4-1	NA	TRBJ2-1	ASSPSQRGASYNEQF
TRBV18	NA	TRBJ2-1	ASSPYDDEQF
TRBV18	NA	TRBJ2-6	ASSPPRGSSGANVLT
TRBV5-1	NA	TRBJ2-2	ASSFGGRNGELF
TRBV15	NA	TRBJ2-3	ATSREYPRGTDTQY
TRBV3-1/TRBV3-2	once	TRBJ1-6	ASSHRQGTSPLH
TRBV6-1	NA	TRBJ1-6	ASSEAGGSSYNSPLH
TRBV4-2	NA	TRBJ1-1	ASSQVGRRMNTEAF
TRBV27	NA	TRBJ1-1	ASSPSPGTGGQFEAF
TRBV19	NA	TRBJ1-5	ASSIDRIGLSNQPQH